The 28 T cell receptor beta chains given below trace back to one sample, sequenced in a study of T cell responses to AZD1222 COVID-19 vaccine. The table came from immunoSEQ multiplex PCR; TCRdb's copy has only in-frame clones and leaves some out. This table holds 180,000 or so clones, about 93% found once. Here the sequenced sample was peripheral blood, taken 28 days after the second dose of the MenACWY control vaccine. These receptors were taken from an adult who received the MenACWY meningococcal vaccine as a control.

The chain is built from TRBV13 and TRBJ1-6; 8 nucleotides align to TRBD1. CDR1 PRHDT and CDR2 FYEKMQ come from the germline V gene (reference sequence). There are 17 residues in the CDR3. The V segment lost 5 bases and the J segment 2 bases; nucleotides outside the gene matches: 8. In nucleotides, the CDR3 is TGTGCCAGCAGCCCCCGGACAGGGAATCCCTATAATTCACCCCTCCACTTT. This sequence encodes CASSPRTGNPYNSPLHF.

This rearrangement joins TRBV6-2 or TRBV6-3 to TRBJ2-1; no clear D. Germline V gene sequence: CDR1 MNHEY, CDR2 SVGEGT. The V end was cut by 4 bases, the J end by 6 bases, with 10 bases between. The CDR3 has 13 amino acids. The CDR3 reads CASSLTTLNEQFF. CDR3 DNA sequence: TGTGCCAGCAGTTTAACCACTCTCAATGAGCAGTTCTTC.

The chain uses TRBV6-1 and TRBJ1-2, with D hard to call. Germline CDR1 MNHNS, CDR2 SASEGT. The V end was cut by 1 base, the J end by 4 bases, with 10 bases between. CDR3 size: 14 residues. CDR3 DNA sequence: TGTGCCAGCAGTGAAGTCAGGCCGCCCTATGGCTACACCTTC. Translated, it gives CASSEVRPPYGYTF.

This rearrangement joins TRBV12-3 or TRBV12-4 to TRBJ2-5; the D is unclear. Trimming took 2 bases from V and 5 from J, leaving 6 bases between them. The CDR3 spans 12 residues. The CDR3 sequence: CASSLTYETQYF. CDR3 DNA: TGTGCCAGCAGTTTAACGTACGAGACCCAGTACTTC.

The CDR3 loop is CASSSDPNEKLFF. The CDR3 region has the DNA TGTGCCAGCAGCTCGGACCCTAATGAAAAACTGTTTTTT. V gene TRBV7-9 combines with J gene TRBJ1-4; D gene unclear. The CDR3 spans 13 residues. In germline, CDR1 is SEHNR, CDR2 FQNEAQ (reference sequence). The germline V and J ends were trimmed by 4 bases and 3 bases, with 6 bases remaining between them.

The chain carries TRBV11-2 and TRBJ1-5; D is unclear. CDR1 and CDR2 (germline): SGHAT, FQNNGV. The V gene lost 1 base and the J gene lost 3 bases, with 10 bases spanning the gap. The CDR3 sequence is 15 residues long. The CDR3 region has the DNA TGTGCCAGCAGCTTAGGTCCGGGCCTCAATCAGCCCCAGCATTTT. Its translation: CASSLGPGLNQPQHF.

This chain uses TRBV11-2 with TRBJ2-5; no reliable D call. The V end was cut by 0 bases, the J end by 2 bases, with 7 bases between. There are 14 residues in the CDR3. Per the germline V gene, CDR1 is SGHAT and CDR2 is FQNNGV. CDR3 sequence reads: CASSLEDGQETQYF. CDR3 bases: TGTGCCAGCAGCTTAGAGGACGGACAAGAGACCCAGTACTTC.

This clone was detected once. The CDR3, as DNA: TGTGCCAGCAGTCCGGGACAGATGAGCTCTGGAAACACCATATATTTT. It yields the protein CASSPGQMSSGNTIYF. The rearrangement uses TRBV2 and TRBJ1-3; 7 bases are a match to TRBD1. V shed 5 bases, J shed 0 bases, and the junction held 7 bases outside the gene matches. Germline CDR1 SNHLY, CDR2 FYNNEI. The CDR3 is 16 amino acids.

The V gene is TRBV19, the J gene TRBJ1-5; D unclear. The ends were cut back, 2 bases at V and 2 bases at J, with 13 bases in the middle. The CDR3 is 16 amino acids. Germline CDR1 reads LNHDA; CDR2 reads SQIVND (reference sequence). The CDR3 reads CASSISAGVGNQPQHF. CDR3 sequence (DNA): TGTGCCAGTAGTATATCGGCCGGGGTCGGCAATCAGCCCCAGCATTTT.

In this sample, this clone turned up a few times. The J gene is TRBJ1-1, the V gene TRBV7-2; maybe TRBD1 (5 bases). Between the trimmed V and J ends, which lost 4 bases and 0 bases, there was a span of 12 bases. This CDR3 is built from 15 residues. Germline V gene data show CDR1 as SGHTA and CDR2 as FQGNSA. CDR3 region: CASSWEDRVNTEAFF. CDR3 nucleotides: TGTGCCAGCAGCTGGGAAGACAGAGTGAACACTGAAGCTTTCTTT.

The V and J genes are TRBV18 and TRBJ2-7; TRBD1 might be the D (5 bases). V gave up 6 bases and J gave up 6 bases, with 12 bases separating them. Per germline, CDR1 KGHSH and CDR2 LQKENI. The CDR3 consists of 12 residues. The CDR3 sequence: CASSVRDSEQYF. The CDR3 DNA is TGTGCCAGCTCTGTAAGAGACAGCGAGCAGTACTTC.

The chain carries TRBV29-1 and TRBJ1-4; TRBD1 agrees at 7 bases. The germline V gene encodes CDR1 SQVTM and CDR2 ANQGSEA. The ends lost 6 bases at V and 3 bases at J; junction bases unmatched: 4. The CDR3 is 13 residues long. The CDR3 nucleotides read TGCAGCGTAACCGGGACAGCTAATGAAAAACTGTTTTTT. Its translation: CSVTGTANEKLFF.

This chain joins TRBV5-5 and TRBJ2-7, with D unclear. The CDR3 contains 14 residues. CDR1 is SGHKS and CDR2 is YYEKEE in the germline V gene (reference sequence). V was trimmed by 4 bases and J by 2 bases, leaving 13 bases between them. CDR3 amino acids: CASSGSTRTYEQYF. The CDR3 DNA reads as TGTGCCAGCAGCGGATCGACACGTACCTACGAGCAGTACTTC.

This rearrangement joins TRBV7-9 to TRBJ1-4; D unclear. The V gene's germline CDR1 is SEHNR and CDR2 FQNEAQ (reference sequence). The germline V and J ends were trimmed by 1 base and 8 bases, with 14 bases remaining between them. The CDR3 spans 15 residues. In nucleotides, the CDR3 is TGTGCCAGCAGCTTAGTGGTGGCAGGTACGGAAAAACTGTTTTTT. Translation: CASSLVVAGTEKLFF.

This chain links TRBV13 with TRBJ1-2; 7 positions match TRBD1. The germline CDR1 and CDR2 sequences are PRHDT and FYEKMQ (reference sequence). Trimming at V came to 5 bases and at J to 3 bases, leaving 3 bases not matched to a gene. CDR3 length equals 13 residues. DNA of the CDR3: TGTGCCAGCAGCGAAACAGGGGACTATGGCTACACCTTC. Translated: CASSETGDYGYTF.

The chain recombines TRBV2 with TRBJ1-2; TRBD1 matches 7 bases. V was clipped by 6 bases and J by 7 bases; unmatched bases: 5. Germline V CDR1 and CDR2: SNHLY, FYNNEI. This CDR3 comprises 12 residues. CDR3 in amino acids: CASRRQGGGYTF. DNA for the CDR3: TGTGCCAGCAGACGACAGGGCGGTGGCTACACCTTC.

The chain is built from TRBV6-5 and TRBJ2-5, with D unclear. CDR1 is MNHEY and CDR2 is SVGAGI in the germline V gene. The CDR3 totals 12 residues. V was clipped by 7 bases and J by 7 bases, with 13 bases between them. The CDR3 sequence is CASTTESATQYF. The CDR3 DNA sequence: TGTGCCAGCACGACGGAGAGTGCGACCCAGTACTTC.

V is TRBV2 and J is TRBJ1-1; 7 positions agree with TRBD1. The CDR3 runs 14 residues. The trim removed 5 bases at V and 5 bases at J, leaving 8 bases unmatched. CDR1 SNHLY and CDR2 FYNNEI come from the germline V gene. The CDR3 sequence is CASSQEQGFTEAFF. Written as DNA, the CDR3 is TGTGCCAGCAGTCAGGAACAGGGGTTTACTGAAGCTTTCTTT.

The chain recombines TRBV5-8 with TRBJ2-3; no clear D. V was cut by 0 bases and J by 7 bases, with 15 bases left in between. The CDR3 sequence is 15 residues long. Germline loops: CDR1 SGHTS, CDR2 YDEGEE. The CDR3 nucleotides read TGTGCCAGCAGCTTGGGATCGGCTTGGGCAAATACGCAGTATTTT. Its translation: CASSLGSAWANTQYF.

The chain links TRBV7-3 to TRBJ1-1, with unresolved D. V lost 0 bases to trimming and J lost 2 bases, with 7 bases between them. This CDR3 has 14 residues. The germline V gene encodes CDR1 SGHTA and CDR2 FQGTGA. This CDR3 reads CASSLTPGNTEAFF. The CDR3 nucleotides read TGTGCCAGCAGCTTAACCCCAGGTAACACTGAAGCTTTCTTT.

This rearrangement joins TRBV6-5 to TRBJ1-5; D call uncertain. V lost 8 bases, J lost 7 bases, and 9 bases lay in between. The CDR3 has 11 residues. Germline CDR1 and CDR2: MNHEY and SVGAGI. The chain's CDR3 is CASWESQPQHF. In nucleotides, the CDR3 is TGTGCCAGCTGGGAATCACAGCCCCAGCATTTT.

This chain joins TRBV10-3 and TRBJ1-1; D unclear. CDR1 ENHRY and CDR2 SYGVKD come from the germline V gene. CDR3 length equals 13 residues. Between the trimmed V and J ends, which lost 7 bases and 7 bases, there was a span of 16 bases. DNA of the CDR3: TGTGCCATCACCCCCCGGCAGGAACATGAAGCTTTCTTT. Its protein is CAITPRQEHEAFF.

The chain is built from TRBV27 and TRBJ2-5, with a weak D call TRBD2 (5 bases). Per germline, CDR1 MNHEY and CDR2 SMNVEV (reference sequence). The V gene lost 0 bases and the J gene lost 9 bases, with 14 bases spanning the gap. The CDR3 runs to 14 residues. Here the CDR3 DNA reads TGTGCCAGCAGTTTATCAGTTGGGAGTGGGGCCCAGTACTTC. Translation: CASSLSVGSGAQYF.

This chain uses TRBV5-1 with TRBJ2-3; a weak D match, TRBD1 (5 bases). Germline-derived CDR1 and CDR2 are SGHRS and YFSETQ. V lost 2 bases to trimming and J lost 3 bases, with 7 bases between them. The CDR3 sequence is 13 residues long. The CDR3 here is CASSFDSTDTQYF. The DNA for the CDR3 is TGCGCCAGCAGCTTCGACAGTACAGATACGCAGTATTTT.

V is TRBV11-2 and J is TRBJ2-1; D may be TRBD1 or TRBD2 (5 bases each). This CDR3 has 15 residues. CDR1 and CDR2 (germline): SGHAT, FQNNGV. The V and J ends lost 2 bases and 1 base respectively, with 9 bases between them. The CDR3 coding sequence is TGTGCCAGCAGCTTAACGGGGCTATCCTACAATGAGCAGTTCTTC. Translating it yields CASSLTGLSYNEQFF.

V and J are TRBV7-9 and TRBJ2-4; D might be TRBD2 (6 bases). The V end was cut by 5 bases, the J end by 0 bases, with 11 bases between. The CDR3 has 15 residues. In germline, CDR1 is SEHNR, CDR2 FQNEAQ (reference sequence). The CDR3 bases are TGTGCCAGCAGCGTTCCGGGACTAGCCAAAAACATTCAGTACTTC. Encoded protein: CASSVPGLAKNIQYF.

V and J are TRBV6-5 and TRBJ1-1, with D unclear. The CDR3 contains 13 residues. Germline CDR1 reads MNHEY; CDR2 reads SVGAGI. Deletions cut 6 bases from V and 0 bases from J, with 8 bases between. This chain's CDR3 is CASRVAMNTEAFF. The CDR3 region has the DNA TGTGCCAGCAGGGTAGCCATGAACACTGAAGCTTTCTTT.

Note on this clone: In the same sample, other DNA sequences code for this CDR3. As DNA, the CDR3 is TGTGCCAGCAGTGAAGAGGTTAATCAGCCCCAGCATTTT. It specifies CASSEEVNQPQHF. The chain recombines TRBV2 with TRBJ1-5; D call uncertain. The CDR3 extends over 13 amino acids. CDR1 is SNHLY and CDR2 is FYNNEI in the germline V gene. The V end was cut by 1 base, the J end by 4 bases, with 5 bases between.